The 19 T cell receptor beta chains given below trace back to one sample, sequenced in a study of CD8+ T cells in alopecia areata. RNA was extracted and reverse transcribed into cDNA as the sequencing template. The protocol was immunoSEQ multiplex PCR, while the TCRdb copy is restricted to in-frame clones and leaves out a portion. The sample shows tens of thousands of clones, over 25% of them seen only once. Treatment meaning: oral pan-JAK inhibitor, 5-10 mg twice daily. Sequencing was performed on CD8+ T cells sorted from blood, taken at week 4, from a patient treated with tofacitinib. The source is a human donor with alopecia areata.

This clone has at least ten counts. The chain has TRBV23-1 and TRBJ2-1; 8 bases align to TRBD2. TRBV23-1 is placed among ORFs of uncertain function. V shed 6 bases, J shed 2 bases, and the junction held 6 bases outside the gene matches. The CDR3 length is 15 residues. The CDR3 reads CASSQGLAPYNEQFF. The DNA for the CDR3 is TGCGCCAGCAGCCAAGGACTAGCCCCCTACAATGAGCAGTTCTTC.

This clone was seen a handful of times. The chain has TRBV7-9 and TRBJ2-1, with D hard to call. The CDR3 covers 12 residues. Germline lookup yields CDR1 SEHNR and CDR2 FQNEAQ (reference sequence). Between the trimmed V and J ends, which lost 1 base and 8 bases, there was a span of 6 bases. The CDR3 sequence: CASSLGVHEQFF. In DNA, the CDR3 is TGTGCCAGCAGCTTAGGGGTCCATGAGCAGTTCTTC.

The chain employs TRBV30 and TRBJ1-1; D is unclear. The CDR3 length is 13 residues. Trimming pared 4 bases from V and 5 bases from J, leaving 14 bases between. CDR1 and CDR2 from the germline V gene are GTSNPN and SVGIG (reference sequence). CDR3 nucleotides: TGTGCCTGGACAAGAAGGGCCTTGACTGAAGCTTTCTTT. As protein: CAWTRRALTEAFF.

This clone was seen a handful of times. The J gene is TRBJ2-3, the V gene TRBV29-1, with 8 bases aligning to TRBD2. The CDR3 contains 16 residues. The V and J ends lost 4 bases and 5 bases, in that order; junction bases with no gene match: 14. Germline values: CDR1 SQVTM, CDR2 ANQGSEA. The DNA of the CDR3 is TGCAGCGTTGTTGGGCTAGCGGGTCGTCAACTAGATACGCAGTATTTT. Protein product: CSVVGLAGRQLDTQYF.

This clone was detected a few times. The J gene is TRBJ1-3, the V gene TRBV29-1; D is unclear. Germline values: CDR1 SQVTM, CDR2 ANQGSEA. The CDR3 length is 13 residues. Deletions cut 4 bases from V and 0 bases from J, with 7 bases between. CDR3 bases: TGCAGCGTTGTGGGCAGCTCTGGAAACACCATATATTTT. Protein product: CSVVGSSGNTIYF.

CDR3 sequence: CATSRDRASGNTIYF. CDR3 nucleotides: TGTGCCACCAGCAGAGATCGGGCCTCTGGAAACACCATATATTTT. The chain is built from TRBV15 and TRBJ1-3; unclear D gene. Trimming pared 0 bases from V and 0 bases from J, leaving 6 bases between. Germline V gives CDR1 LNHNV, CDR2 YYDKDF (reference sequence). This CDR3 is 15 amino acids long.

This clone occurred many times. This rearrangement joins TRBV7-8 to TRBJ1-2; 9 bases fit TRBD1. Germline loops: CDR1 SGHVS, CDR2 FQNEAQ. With V trimmed by 6 bases and J by 6 bases, 8 bases remained unmatched. The CDR3 consists of 14 residues. CDR3 residues: CASRQFTGGDGYTF. The CDR3 DNA is TGTGCCAGCAGACAATTCACAGGGGGCGATGGCTACACCTTC.

This clone was seen more than once but under ten times. The rearrangement uses TRBV5-4 and TRBJ2-2, with D uncertain. Germline CDR1 reads SGHNT; CDR2 reads YYREEE (reference sequence). The V and J ends lost 0 bases and 0 bases respectively, with 6 bases between them. This CDR3 spans 15 amino acids. CDR3 sequence (DNA): TGTGCCAGCAGCTTGGCCTGGGCGAACACCGGGGAGCTGTTTTTT. This encodes CASSLAWANTGELFF.

The chain joins TRBV29-1 to TRBJ1-1; 9 positions match TRBD1. Germline V gene lookup returns CDR1 SQVTM and CDR2 ANQGSEA. This CDR3 has 14 amino acids. V gave up 6 bases and J gave up 1 base; unmatched junction bases: 6. The DNA of the CDR3 is TGCAGCGTGCGGACAGGGGCCTCGAACACTGAAGCTTTCTTT. As protein: CSVRTGASNTEAFF.

As concerns this clone: Other DNA sequences from this sample encode an identical CDR3 as well. This chain uses TRBV29-1 with TRBJ2-7, with D perhaps TRBD1 (6 bases). CDR1 is SQVTM and CDR2 is ANQGSEA in the germline V gene. The CDR3 extends over 12 amino acids. V was cut by 6 bases and J by 3 bases, with 12 bases left in between. This CDR3 is CSVRGQNYEQYF. The CDR3 nucleotides read TGCAGCGTGAGGGGACAAAACTACGAGCAGTACTTC.

The V and J genes are TRBV30 and TRBJ2-2; D gene ambiguous. Trimming left V 3 bases short and J 7 bases short, with 9 bases between. Germline V gene lookup returns CDR1 GTSNPN and CDR2 SVGIG (reference sequence). This CDR3 contains 12 residues. The CDR3 sequence: CAWSVTGGELFF. The CDR3 DNA sequence: TGTGCCTGGAGCGTTACGGGCGGGGAGCTGTTTTTT.

V usage is TRBV28 and J usage is TRBJ2-1; the match to TRBD1 covers 7 bases. The germline V gene encodes CDR1 MDHEN and CDR2 SYDVKM. This CDR3 region has 17 residues. The trim removed 1 base at V and 3 bases at J, leaving 9 bases unmatched. The CDR3 DNA sequence: TGTGCCAGCAGTTTATTTCCTGACAGGGTGAACTACAATGAGCAGTTCTTC. It yields the protein CASSLFPDRVNYNEQFF.

The genes are TRBV7-2 and TRBJ1-5; D possibly corresponds to TRBD1 (5 bases). Trimming stripped 6 bases from V and 4 bases from J, with 16 bases between. Germline CDR1 SGHTA, CDR2 FQGNSA. The CDR3 totals 15 residues. CDR3 protein: CASSQRGTENQPQHF. The CDR3 DNA reads as TGTGCCAGCAGTCAACGAGGGACGGAAAATCAGCCCCAGCATTTT.

A few counts support this clone. The chain recombines TRBV2 with TRBJ1-2; the match to TRBD1 covers 12 bases. Germline loops: CDR1 SNHLY, CDR2 FYNNEI. V trimming: 1 base; J trimming: 8 bases; junction bases outside the gene matches: 2. CDR3 length equals 14 residues. The CDR3 loop is CASSEGDRGQGYTF. The CDR3 bases are TGTGCCAGCAGTGAAGGGGACAGGGGGCAGGGCTACACCTTC.

The rearrangement links TRBV6-5 to TRBJ1-2; D is unresolved. Germline assignment: CDR1 MNHEY and CDR2 SVGAGI. Trimming cost V 5 bases and J 4 bases, with 17 bases left between them. The length of the CDR3 is 15 residues. CDR3 bases: TGTGCCAGCAGTATGGAGCCCACCCTCGGCTATGGCTACACCTTC. Translated, it gives CASSMEPTLGYGYTF.

A single count supports this clone. The chain employs TRBV23-1 and TRBJ1-3; D is uncertain. TRBV23-1 is an ORF for which the function is uncertain. Trimming left V 2 bases short and J 3 bases short, with 14 bases between. CDR3 length: 16 amino acids. CDR3 amino acids: CASSQVRVGFGNTIYF. CDR3 nucleotides: TGCGCCAGCAGTCAAGTTAGAGTCGGCTTTGGAAACACCATATATTTT.

The V call is TRBV13, the J call TRBJ1-1; D is unresolved. Germline lookup yields CDR1 PRHDT and CDR2 FYEKMQ (reference sequence). This CDR3 is built from 12 residues. V was shortened by 0 bases and J by 6 bases, with 5 bases between the two germline ends. This chain's CDR3 is CASSLGTAEAFF. In DNA form, the CDR3 reads TGTGCCAGCAGCTTAGGTACGGCTGAAGCTTTCTTT.

V usage is TRBV4-1 and J usage is TRBJ1-5; D gene uncertain. Germline V gene data show CDR1 as MGHRA and CDR2 as YSYEKL. V gave up 2 bases and J gave up 0 bases, with 11 bases separating them. The CDR3 spans 16 residues. The CDR3 reads CASSQILDYSNQPQHF. CDR3 coding DNA: TGCGCCAGCAGCCAAATCCTCGATTATAGCAATCAGCCCCAGCATTTT.

This clone was seen only a few times. Written as DNA, the CDR3 is TGTGCCTGGGACCGGAGGCTCAACTATGGCTACACCTTC. It encodes CAWDRRLNYGYTF. The chain employs TRBV30 and TRBJ1-2, with D unresolved. CDR3 length equals 13 residues. The germline V and J ends were trimmed by 5 bases and 2 bases, with 12 bases remaining between them. The germline CDR1 and CDR2 sequences are GTSNPN and SVGIG (reference sequence).